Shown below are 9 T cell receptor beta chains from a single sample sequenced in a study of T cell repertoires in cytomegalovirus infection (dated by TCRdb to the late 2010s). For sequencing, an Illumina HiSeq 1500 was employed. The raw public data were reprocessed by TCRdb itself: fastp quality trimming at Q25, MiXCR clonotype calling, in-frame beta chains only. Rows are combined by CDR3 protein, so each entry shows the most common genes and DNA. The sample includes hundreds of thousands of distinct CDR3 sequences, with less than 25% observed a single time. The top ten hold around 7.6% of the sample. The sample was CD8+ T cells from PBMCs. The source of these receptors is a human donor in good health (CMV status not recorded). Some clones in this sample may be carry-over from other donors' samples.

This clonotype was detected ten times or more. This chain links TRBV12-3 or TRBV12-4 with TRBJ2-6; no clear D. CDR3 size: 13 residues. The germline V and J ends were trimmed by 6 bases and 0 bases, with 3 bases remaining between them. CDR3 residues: CASRDSGANVLTF. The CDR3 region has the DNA TGTGCCAGCAGAGACTCTGGGGCCAACGTCCTGACTTTC.

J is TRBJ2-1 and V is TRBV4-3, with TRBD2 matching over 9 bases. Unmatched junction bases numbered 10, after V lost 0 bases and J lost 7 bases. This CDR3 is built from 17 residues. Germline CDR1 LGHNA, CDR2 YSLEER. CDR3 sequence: CASSQDIGSGGGNEQFF. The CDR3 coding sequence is TGCGCCAGCAGCCAAGATATAGGTAGCGGGGGTGGGAATGAGCAGTTCTTC.

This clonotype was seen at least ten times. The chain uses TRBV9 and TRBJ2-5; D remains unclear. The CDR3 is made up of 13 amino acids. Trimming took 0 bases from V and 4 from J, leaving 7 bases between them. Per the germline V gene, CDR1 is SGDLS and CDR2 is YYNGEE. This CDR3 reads CASSVGGGETQYF. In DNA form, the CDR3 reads TGTGCCAGCAGCGTAGGAGGCGGAGAGACCCAGTACTTC. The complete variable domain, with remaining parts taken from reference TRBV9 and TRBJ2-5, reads DSGVTQTPKHLITATGQRVTLRCSPRSGDLSVYWYQQSLDQGLQFLIQYYNGEERAKGNILERFSAQQFPDLHSELNLSSLELGDSALYFCASSVGGGETQYFGPGTRLLVL.

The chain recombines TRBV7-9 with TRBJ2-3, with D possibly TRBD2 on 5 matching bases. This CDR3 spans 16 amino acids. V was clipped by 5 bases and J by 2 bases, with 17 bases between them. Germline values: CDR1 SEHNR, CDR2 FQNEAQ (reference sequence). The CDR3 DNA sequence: TGTGCCAGCAGCCCTACCCTCGGGATCTACACAGATACGCAGTATTTT. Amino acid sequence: CASSPTLGIYTDTQYF. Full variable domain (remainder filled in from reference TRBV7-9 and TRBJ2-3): DTGVSQNPRHKITKRGQNVTFRCDPISEHNRLYWYRQTLGQGPEFLTYFQNEAQLEKSRLLSDRFSAERPKGSFSTLEIQRTEQGDSAMYLCASSPTLGIYTDTQYFGPGTRLTVL.

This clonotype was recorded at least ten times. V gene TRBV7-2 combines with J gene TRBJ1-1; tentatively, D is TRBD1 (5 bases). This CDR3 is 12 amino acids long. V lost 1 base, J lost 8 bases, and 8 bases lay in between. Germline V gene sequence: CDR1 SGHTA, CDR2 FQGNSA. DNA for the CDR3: TGTGCCAGCAGCTTAGAGTACAGGGAAGCTTTCTTT. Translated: CASSLEYREAFF. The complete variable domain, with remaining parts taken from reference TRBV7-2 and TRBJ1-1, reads GAGVSQSPSNKVTEKGKDVELRCDPISGHTALYWYRQSLGQGLEFLIYFQGNSAPDKSGLPSDRFSAERTGGSVSTLTIQRTQQEDSAVYLCASSLEYREAFFGQGTRLTVV.

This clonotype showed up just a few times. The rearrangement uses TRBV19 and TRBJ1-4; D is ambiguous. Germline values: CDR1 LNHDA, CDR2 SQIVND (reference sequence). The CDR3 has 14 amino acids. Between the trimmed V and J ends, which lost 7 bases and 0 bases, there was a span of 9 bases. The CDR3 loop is CASTQIATNEKLFF. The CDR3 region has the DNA TGTGCCAGTACACAGATTGCAACTAATGAAAAACTGTTTTTT.

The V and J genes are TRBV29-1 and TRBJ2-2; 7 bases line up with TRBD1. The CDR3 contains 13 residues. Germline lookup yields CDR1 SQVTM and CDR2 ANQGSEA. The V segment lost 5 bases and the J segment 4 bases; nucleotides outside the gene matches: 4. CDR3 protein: CSVPGTVTGELFF. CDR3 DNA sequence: TGCAGCGTTCCCGGGACAGTCACCGGGGAGCTGTTTTTT.

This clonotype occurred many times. This CDR3 reads CASSLGGFAEAFF. The CDR3 DNA sequence: TGTGCCAGCAGCTTAGGGGGCTTCGCTGAAGCTTTCTTT. This sequence joins TRBV7-2 and TRBJ1-1; a possible D gene is TRBD1 (5 bases). The CDR3 loop spans 13 amino acids. Germline loops: CDR1 SGHTA, CDR2 FQGNSA. Trimming shortened V by 1 base and J by 6 bases, and 9 bases separated the two germline ends.

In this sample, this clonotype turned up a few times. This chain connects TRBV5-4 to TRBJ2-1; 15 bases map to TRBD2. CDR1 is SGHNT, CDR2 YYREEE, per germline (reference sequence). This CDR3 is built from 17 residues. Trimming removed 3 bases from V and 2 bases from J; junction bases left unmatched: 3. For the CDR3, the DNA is TGTGCCAGCAGCTCCGGGACTAGCGGGGGGACCTACAATGAGCAGTTCTTC. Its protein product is CASSSGTSGGTYNEQFF.